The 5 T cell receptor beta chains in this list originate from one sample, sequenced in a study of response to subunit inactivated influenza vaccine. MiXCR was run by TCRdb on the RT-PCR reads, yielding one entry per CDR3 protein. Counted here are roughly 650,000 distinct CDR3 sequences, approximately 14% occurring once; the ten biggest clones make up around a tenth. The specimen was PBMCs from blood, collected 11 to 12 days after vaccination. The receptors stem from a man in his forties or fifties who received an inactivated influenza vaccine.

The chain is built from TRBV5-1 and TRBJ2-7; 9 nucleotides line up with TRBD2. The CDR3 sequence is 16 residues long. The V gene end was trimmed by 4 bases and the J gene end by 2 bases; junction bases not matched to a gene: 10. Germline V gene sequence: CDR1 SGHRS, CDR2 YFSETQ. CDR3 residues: CASSPPLAGGTYEQYF. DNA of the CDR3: TGCGCCAGCAGCCCCCCACTGGCGGGGGGGACCTACGAGCAGTACTTC.

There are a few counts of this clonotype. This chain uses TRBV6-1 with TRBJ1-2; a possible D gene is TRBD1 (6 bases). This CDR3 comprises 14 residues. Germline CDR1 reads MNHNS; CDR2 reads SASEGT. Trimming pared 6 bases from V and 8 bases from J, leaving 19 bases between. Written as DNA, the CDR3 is TGTGCCAGCAGGACAGGCACAGGACTCTACGGCTACACCTTC. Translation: CASRTGTGLYGYTF.

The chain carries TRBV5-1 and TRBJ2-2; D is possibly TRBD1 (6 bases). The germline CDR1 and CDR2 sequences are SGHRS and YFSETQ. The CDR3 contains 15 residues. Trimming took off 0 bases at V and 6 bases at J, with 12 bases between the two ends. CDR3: CASSLEAGAAGELFF. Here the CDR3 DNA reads TGCGCCAGCAGCTTGGAGGCAGGGGCCGCCGGGGAGCTGTTTTTT.

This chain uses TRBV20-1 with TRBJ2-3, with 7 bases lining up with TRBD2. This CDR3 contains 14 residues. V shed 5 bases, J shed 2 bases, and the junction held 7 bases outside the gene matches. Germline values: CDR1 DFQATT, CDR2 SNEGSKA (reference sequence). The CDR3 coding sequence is TGCAGTGCTGTCCGGGACTACGCCACAGATACGCAGTATTTT. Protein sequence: CSAVRDYATDTQYF.

CDR3 region: CSAGRTGESGELFF. The CDR3 DNA sequence: TGCAGTGCTGGAAGGACAGGGGAATCCGGGGAGCTGTTTTTT. The chain uses TRBV20-1 and TRBJ2-2; 9 bases align to TRBD1. Germline V gene data show CDR1 as DFQATT and CDR2 as SNEGSKA (reference sequence). The CDR3 is 14 amino acids. Germline trimming cut 5 bases from V and 6 bases from J; bases unmatched to any gene: 7.